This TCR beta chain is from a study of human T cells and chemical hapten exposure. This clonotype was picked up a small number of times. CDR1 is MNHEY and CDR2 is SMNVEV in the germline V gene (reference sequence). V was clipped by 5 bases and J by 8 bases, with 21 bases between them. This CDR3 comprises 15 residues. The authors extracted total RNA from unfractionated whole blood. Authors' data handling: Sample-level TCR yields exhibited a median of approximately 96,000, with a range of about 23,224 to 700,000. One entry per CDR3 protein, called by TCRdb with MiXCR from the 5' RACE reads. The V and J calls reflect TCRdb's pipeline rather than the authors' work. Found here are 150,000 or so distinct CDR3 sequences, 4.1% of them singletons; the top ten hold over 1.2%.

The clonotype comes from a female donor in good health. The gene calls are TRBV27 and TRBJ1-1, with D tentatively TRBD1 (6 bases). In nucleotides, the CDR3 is TGTGCCAGCAGTCCCCGGCAGGGGTTCCCGGTAGAAGCTTTCTTT. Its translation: CASSPRQGFPVEAFF.